This T cell receptor (beta chain) was recovered during a study of spatial heterogeneity in lung cancer. Broader study findings: In blood, ubiquitous expanded tumor TCRs appeared more at resection than follow-up.

Every molecule of TCR cDNA had its own unique molecular identifier. MiXCR, run by TCRdb on the 5' RACE reads, gives a single entry per CDR3 protein. The data contain 43,000 or so distinct CDR3 sequences, approximately 6.8% of them singletons. After removal of 4 bases from V and 6 bases from J, the junction contained 10 bases not matched to a gene. CDR1 SGHRS and CDR2 YFSETQ come from the germline V gene. The CDR3 runs to 14 residues. As regards this clonotype: No antigen is known for it.

Regarding time point: sample taken at primary tumor resection. Unsorted tumor, nontumor lung tissue or cryopreserved PBMC supplied the whole RNA. Samples came from around 70 TRACERx patients with untreated early-stage lung cancer. The receptor was derived from a female donor with early-stage non-small cell lung cancer. The chain links TRBV5-1 to TRBJ2-7; 7 bases line up with TRBD2. The starting material was PBMCs, obtained at surgery. The CDR3 loop reads CASSPNPRGSEQYF. As DNA, the CDR3 is TGCGCCAGCAGCCCCAATCCGCGGGGGAGCGAGCAGTACTTC. The entire variable domain, with the rest obtained from reference TRBV5-1 and TRBJ2-7, is as follows: KAGVTQTPRYLIKTRGQQVTLSCSPISGHRSVSWYQQTPGQGLQFLFEYFSETQRNKGNFPGRFSGRQFSNSRSEMNVSTLELGDSALYLCASSPNPRGSEQYFGPGTRLTVT.